Listed below are T cell receptor beta chains from one sample, sequenced in a study of cytomegalovirus exposure and HLA in healthy donors. Sequencing was performed with immunoSEQ multiplex PCR; in TCRdb, only in-frame clones are kept and a portion is missing. The profile shows under 110,000 clones, around 75% of them singletons. The sequenced material came from PBMCs. The receptor set was obtained from a female donor in good health and CMV-seronegative. The CDR3 runs from the conserved cysteine through the conserved F or W. A D gene is named only where the DNA matches it firmly. Where a row states a size, it is once, few, many or the class of an expanded clone; other rows omit it.

j_call clone_size cdr3_length v_call d_call cdr3_aa cdr3_nt
TRBJ1-2 . 13 TRBV29-1 . CSVGQGGNYGYTF TGCAGCGTTGGGCAGGGAGGGAACTATGGCTACACCTTC
TRBJ2-5 . 17 TRBV21-1 . CASSKERPTASQETQYF TGTGCCAGCAGCAAAGAGCGCCCGACGGCCTCCCAAGAGACCCAGTACTTC
TRBJ2-7 . 14 TRBV11-3 TRBD1 CASSLFTGGEEQYF TGTGCCAGCAGCTTATTCACAGGGGGTGAAGAGCAGTACTTC
TRBJ2-1 . 17 TRBV7-9 TRBD2 CASSPWTSGRSGNEQFF TGTGCCAGCAGCCCTTGGACTAGCGGGAGGAGCGGCAATGAGCAGTTCTTC
TRBJ2-1 . 15 TRBV5-4 . CASSLQAGRVNEQFF TGTGCCAGCAGCTTGCAGGCCGGCAGGGTCAATGAGCAGTTCTTC
TRBJ2-2 . 15 TRBV2 . CASRRDYTNTGELFF TGTGCCAGCAGGAGGGATTATACGAACACCGGGGAGCTGTTTTTT
TRBJ2-1 . 16 TRBV5-5 TRBD2 CASSTLAGVSYNEQFF TGTGCCAGCAGCACGCTAGCGGGAGTGTCCTACAATGAGCAGTTCTTC
TRBJ2-7 . 13 TRBV7-7 TRBD2 CASSLTSDRRQYF TGTGCCAGCAGCTTAACTAGCGACCGGCGGCAGTACTTC
TRBJ1-2 . 15 TRBV30 . CAWSAKLRANYGYTF TGTGCCTGGAGCGCCAAGCTCAGGGCTAACTATGGCTACACCTTC
TRBJ2-6 . 19 TRBV19 . CASSIEGGRGLSGANVLTF TGTGCCAGTAGTATTGAGGGCGGCAGGGGCCTCTCTGGGGCCAACGTCCTGACTTTC
TRBJ2-7 . 11 TRBV30 . CACALSYEQYF TGTGCCTGCGCTCTATCCTACGAGCAGTACTTC
TRBJ2-4 . 12 TRBV27 . CASSLGGGIQYF TGTGCCAGCAGTTTAGGGGGCGGCATTCAGTACTTC
TRBJ2-3 . 12 TRBV10-3 . CAISWGPDTQYF TGTGCCATCAGTTGGGGGCCAGATACGCAGTATTTT
TRBJ1-1 . 15 TRBV15 . CATSRVEEMNTEAFF TGTGCCACCAGCAGAGTGGAGGAGATGAACACTGAAGCTTTCTTT
TRBJ2-3 few 16 TRBV6-1 TRBD2 CASSEGGGRGADTQYF TGTGCCAGCAGTGAGGGCGGCGGGAGGGGCGCAGATACGCAGTATTTT
TRBJ1-1 . 16 TRBV15 . CATSRDHGDMNTEAFF TGTGCCACCAGCAGAGATCATGGAGATATGAACACTGAAGCTTTCTTT
TRBJ2-1 few 16 TRBV5-5 . CASSLYRETPYNEQFF TGTGCCAGCAGCTTGTACCGGGAAACCCCCTACAATGAGCAGTTCTTC
TRBJ2-3 . 14 TRBV9 TRBD2 CASSRPREGDTQYF TGTGCCAGCAGCCGTCCTAGGGAGGGGGATACGCAGTATTTT
TRBJ2-1 . 14 TRBV7-9 . CASSFRDLGNEQFF TGTGCCAGCAGCTTCCGGGACTTAGGAAATGAGCAGTTCTTC
TRBJ2-7 . 15 TRBV7-8 TRBD2 CASSPTGTRLYEQYF TGTGCCAGCAGTCCGACCGGGACTAGACTCTACGAGCAGTACTTC
TRBJ2-3 . 19 TRBV7-7 TRBD2 CASSLGPGLAGGSTDTQYF TGTGCCAGCAGCTTAGGTCCGGGACTAGCGGGAGGCAGCACAGATACGCAGTATTTT
TRBJ1-2 . 17 TRBV4-1 . CASSQDIGQTTSYGYTF TGCGCCAGCAGCCAAGATATAGGACAGACAACCTCCTATGGCTACACCTTC
TRBJ2-7 . 15 TRBV4-2 . CASSQERDSSYEQYF TGTGCCAGCAGCCAAGAAAGGGACTCCTCCTACGAGCAGTACTTC
TRBJ2-1 few 19 TRBV10-3 TRBD2 CAISESGTSGLHSYNEQFF TGTGCCATCAGTGAGTCCGGGACTAGCGGTCTCCACTCCTACAATGAGCAGTTCTTC
TRBJ2-1 few 16 TRBV6-5 . CASSWSREGVQSPQFF TGTGCCAGCAGTTGGTCCCGCGAGGGGGTACAAAGCCCACAGTTCTTC
TRBJ2-1 . 14 TRBV29-1 TRBD2 CSPGAGSQRNEQFF TGCAGCCCCGGAGCGGGGTCGCAACGCAATGAGCAGTTCTTC
TRBJ2-3 . 15 TRBV15 TRBD1 CATSRRQGDTDTQYF TGTGCCACCAGCCGACGACAGGGGGACACAGATACGCAGTATTTT
TRBJ1-5 . 15 TRBV9 TRBD1 CASSAGGYSNQPQHF TGTGCCAGCAGCGCAGGGGGGTATAGCAATCAGCCCCAGCATTTT
TRBJ1-4 . 14 TRBV2 . CASRGLVTNEKLFF TGTGCCAGCAGGGGACTGGTAACTAATGAAAAACTGTTTTTT
TRBJ2-1 . 12 TRBV30 . CAWSTTAAGQFF TGTGCCTGGAGTACCACAGCGGCTGGGCAGTTCTTC
TRBJ2-7 few 11 TRBV6-1 . CASGDLYEQYF TGTGCCAGCGGGGACTTATACGAGCAGTACTTC
TRBJ2-7 . 12 TRBV27 TRBD1 CASSSQGYEQYF TGTGCCAGCAGTTCACAGGGGTACGAGCAGTACTTC
TRBJ1-5 . 14 TRBV6-1 TRBD1 CASRPTGGEQPQHF TGTGCCAGCAGGCCCACAGGGGGCGAACAGCCCCAGCATTTT
TRBJ1-1 . 13 TRBV10-3 . CATQGRLNSEAFF TGTGCCACCCAGGGCCGGCTAAACTCTGAAGCTTTCTTT
TRBJ2-6 . 20 TRBV28 TRBD1 CASSAWWIKTGQSGANVLTF TGTGCCAGCAGTGCTTGGTGGATTAAGACAGGGCAATCTGGGGCCAACGTCCTGACTTTC
TRBJ2-4 . 14 TRBV11-2 . CASSLVVTERVQYF TGTGCCAGCAGCTTAGTGGTGACAGAGAGAGTTCAGTACTTC
TRBJ2-7 . 19 TRBV27 . CASSLFYPLPGGDVYEQYF TGTGCCAGCAGTCTTTTTTACCCCTTGCCCGGAGGGGACGTCTACGAGCAGTACTTC